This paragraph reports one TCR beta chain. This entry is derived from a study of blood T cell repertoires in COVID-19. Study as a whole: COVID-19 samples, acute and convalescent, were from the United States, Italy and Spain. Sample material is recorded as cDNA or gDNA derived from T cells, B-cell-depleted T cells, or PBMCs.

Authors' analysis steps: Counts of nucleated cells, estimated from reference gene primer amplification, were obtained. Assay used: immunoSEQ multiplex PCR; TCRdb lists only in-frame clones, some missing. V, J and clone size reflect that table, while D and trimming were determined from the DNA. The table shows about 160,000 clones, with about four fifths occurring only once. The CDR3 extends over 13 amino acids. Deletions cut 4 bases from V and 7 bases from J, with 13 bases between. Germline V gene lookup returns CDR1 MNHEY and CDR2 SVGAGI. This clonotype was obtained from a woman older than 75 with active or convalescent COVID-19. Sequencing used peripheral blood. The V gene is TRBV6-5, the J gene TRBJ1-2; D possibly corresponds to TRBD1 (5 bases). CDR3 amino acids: CASSFQGSFGYTF. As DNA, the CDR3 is TGTGCCAGCAGTTTTCAGGGTAGTTTTGGCTACACCTTC.